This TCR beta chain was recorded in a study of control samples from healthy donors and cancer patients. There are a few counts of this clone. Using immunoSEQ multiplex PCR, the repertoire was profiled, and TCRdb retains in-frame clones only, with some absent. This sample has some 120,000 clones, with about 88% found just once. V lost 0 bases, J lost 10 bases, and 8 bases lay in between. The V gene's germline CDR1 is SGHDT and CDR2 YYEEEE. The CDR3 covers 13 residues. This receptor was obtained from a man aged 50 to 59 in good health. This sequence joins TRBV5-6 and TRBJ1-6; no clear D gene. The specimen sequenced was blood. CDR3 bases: TGTGCCAGCAGCTTGGACAAGTTCTCACCCCTCCACTTT. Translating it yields CASSLDKFSPLHF.